This record concerns one T cell receptor beta chain sequence. What it binds is not known. TCRdb's copy holds only in-frame clones and misses some; the assay was immunoSEQ multiplex PCR. The table lists about 47,000 clones, around 84% of them singletons. This record belongs to a study of T cell clonotyping in hematopoietic cell transplantation. Background on the study: Recipients' pretransplant samples followed cytoreduction. Broader study findings: Recipient TCR diversity dropped after transplant; expanded clonotypes rose from day 30 to 180. CD4 and CD8 repertoire contributions could not be separated without sorting.

The CDR3 has 14 amino acids. CDR1 and CDR2 from the germline V gene are MDHEN and SYDVKM. Trimming cost V 5 bases and J 2 bases, with 12 bases left between them. Stated time point: recipient sample about 28 days before transplant, after cytoreduction. The source is a man aged 55 to 69 with myelodysplastic syndrome. Some clones in this sample may be carry-over from other donors' samples. This specimen was peripheral blood mononuclear cells, taken before stem cell transplant. The chain employs TRBV28 and TRBJ1-2; D possibly corresponds to TRBD1 (6 bases). CDR3 in amino acids: CASSLDSSNYGYTF. In DNA form, the CDR3 reads TGTGCCAGCAGTCTGGACAGTTCCAACTATGGCTACACCTTC.